Reported below is one TCR beta chain. Its binding antigen is unknown. Per-base quality was not reported, and no clone a single base away is much larger than it. This entry is derived from a study of CD8+ T cells in alopecia areata (dated 2018 in TCRdb). Looking at the study overall: The treated patients took part in an open-label pilot trial in which moderate-to-severe alopecia areata was treated with oral tofacitinib at 5 to 10 mg twice daily. Patients on tofacitinib were biopsied at baseline and after 4 and 24 weeks of treatment, and several of the patients also had a later scalp biopsy. Clonality in the scalp was compared among normal scalp (n=4), patchy alopecia areata scalp (n=8), and alopecia totalis/universalis scalp (n=8). In both human patients and the C3H/HeJ mouse model, the study applied high-throughput TCRbeta sequencing to look at T cell clonal expansion in alopecia areata. In treated patients, disease severity was measured using the SALT score, which gives the percentage of scalp surface area affected. Tofacitinib was administered for 6 to 18 months, and 6 months of follow-up off drug were then conducted to assess delayed response and recurrence. On the human side, TCRbeta sequencing was run on scalp tissue and on sorted CD4+ and CD8+ peripheral blood T cells from healthy controls and from alopecia areata patients with either patchy or totalis/universalis disease. RNA was obtained with the PAXgene miRNA kit for fixed scalp, the miRNeasy kit for PBMCs, and the RNeasy kit for mouse skin. Amplification of TCRbeta CDR3 regions was done by immunoSEQ multiplex PCR using 35 Vbeta forward primers and 13 Jbeta reverse primers. Results the study describes overall, beyond this receptor: During tofacitinib treatment, many expanded lesional clones stuck around in both scalp and blood, and this persistence may partly explain why relapse happens after treatment is stopped. Tofacitinib significantly lowered scalp clonality and the number of expanded CD8+ clones among the top 100 scalp clones. Shared TCR sequences between patients were less evident than in mice, which may be partly attributable to HLA diversity in the patient population. Because the treated cohort was small and had only one nonresponder, larger studies are needed to examine links between baseline CD8+ expansion and response. Compared with normal scalp, lesional scalp had higher clonality and more expanded CD8+ clones, particularly in alopecia totalis/universalis, a pattern that suggests antigenic drive. Resident alphabeta T cells in normal human skin are also sequenced, complicating scalp TCR repertoire analysis, unlike mouse skin dominated by gammadelta T cells.

The library was made by the immunoSEQ multiplex PCR assay. To provide template for TCR sequencing, every sample had RNA extracted and reverse transcribed into cDNA. First-strand cDNA was synthesized using SuperScript III with a 2:1 mix of oligo-dT and random hexamers. A synthetic immune receptor repertoire was used to assess amplification bias, and residual bias was removed computationally. Concerning the study's data processing: Raw reads were preprocessed to remove errors, and CDR3 was defined according to IMGT conventions as the region from the conserved cysteine to phenylalanine. Clonality was computed by normalizing Shannon entropy by log2 of the number of productive unique TCRs and subtracting the result from 1. CD4 or CD8 identity of scalp clones was inferred by cross-referencing scalp TCRbeta sequences with sorted blood CD4 and CD8 repertoires. TCRdb's version of the immuneACCESS table is confined to in-frame rearrangements and falls short of the full clone set. An unresolved V gene accounts for under half of the shortfall where checked; the remainder is of unknown origin. Clone size and V and J calls were adopted from that table, with D and trimming inferred from the DNA. For this sample there are roughly 230,000 clones; approximately 47% appear just once. The ten biggest clones cover over 2% of the sample.

The sample's treatment or condition label, in plain terms: oral pan-JAK inhibitor, 5-10 mg twice daily. Peripheral blood and lesional scalp punch biopsies were obtained from patients with alopecia areata. After PBMCs were isolated by density centrifugation and stained for CD3, CD4 and CD8, a FACSAria was used to sort CD4+ and CD8+ T cells. As encoded in the germline V gene, CDR1 is SGHAT while CDR2 is FQNNGV. The CDR3 covers 14 residues, taking in both the cysteine and the phenylalanine. The sequence is cut down to CDR3 DNA, 42 bases in frame from base 1. V is pared back by 8 bases and J by 7 bases, with 20 bases lying between the germline termini.

This receptor was identified in a human donor with alopecia areata. The chain is encoded by TRBV11-2 joined to TRBJ2-5; 5 matching bases give a weak D call of TRBD2. This sample comprised CD4+ T cells sorted from blood, obtained at approximately week 36, from a patient treated with tofacitinib. The bases are TGTGCCAGCGGGCAATTGAGGGAGTCGCGGACCCAGTACTTC. It encodes CASGQLRESRTQYF.